This TCR beta chain emerged from a study of control samples from healthy donors and cancer patients. Per germline, CDR1 SEHNR and CDR2 FQNEAQ (reference sequence). This CDR3 has 16 amino acids. V dropped 5 bases and J dropped 5 bases, with 18 bases sitting between them. The protocol was immunoSEQ multiplex PCR, while the TCRdb copy is restricted to in-frame clones and leaves out a portion. Of some 94,000 clones in the sample, about 88% were seen once. The sample comprised blood. The chain combines TRBV7-9 with TRBJ2-2; tentative D call: TRBD1 (6 bases). This TCR was sampled from a woman aged 45-60 years in good health. CDR3 sequence (DNA): TGTGCCAGCAGCCCCAAACAGGGACCGGGGACCGGGGAGCTGTTTTTT. It encodes CASSPKQGPGTGELFF.